These T cell receptor beta chains were read from a single sample in a study of cytomegalovirus exposure and HLA in healthy donors. Clones were read by immunoSEQ multiplex PCR, and TCRdb kept only the in-frame ones, dropping some. The data hold 200,000 to 250,000 clones, with roughly 80% observed a single time. The sequencing input was PBMCs. Source of these receptors: a girl aged 2 to 10 in good health and CMV-seronegative. Both conserved end residues are part of each CDR3. Fields, in order: D gene, clone size, V gene, J gene, CDR3 DNA, CDR3 protein. A D gene is named only where the DNA matches it firmly. For some rows the clone size is stated as once, few or many, or as a class when expanded; others skip it.

.	few	TRBV9	TRBJ1-2	TGTGCCAGCAGCGTATTAGAGTACTATGGCTACACCTTC	CASSVLEYYGYTF
TRBD1	.	TRBV5-1	TRBJ2-7	TGCGCCAGCAGTTTTGAGACAGGGAGATCGTACGAGCAGTACTTC	CASSFETGRSYEQYF
TRBD2	.	TRBV6-1	TRBJ2-7	TGTGCCAGCATCCAGGTGGGAGGGATCGAGCAGTACTTC	CASIQVGGIEQYF
TRBD1	.	TRBV19	TRBJ1-1	TGTGCCAGTAGTCCGACAGGGGACACTGAAGCTTTCTTT	CASSPTGDTEAFF
.	.	TRBV7-8	TRBJ2-7	TGTGCCAGCAGCTTGGGCATCTCCTACGAGCAGTACTTC	CASSLGISYEQYF
.	.	TRBV7-2	TRBJ2-3	TGTGCCAGCAGCTTATTCCCCTTATTCACAGATACGCAGTATTTT	CASSLFPLFTDTQYF
.	.	TRBV4-1	TRBJ2-5	TGCGCCAGCAGTGATACTAGCACTCAAGAGACCCAGTACTTC	CASSDTSTQETQYF
TRBD2	.	TRBV9	TRBJ2-2	TGTGCCAGCAGCACCCCTCGAGTAGCGGGGAGGACCGGGGAGCTGTTTTTT	CASSTPRVAGRTGELFF
TRBD1	.	TRBV9	TRBJ2-2	TGTGCCAGCAGCTTAAAGACAGGGGGCAACCCCGGGGAGCTGTTTTTT	CASSLKTGGNPGELFF
TRBD2	few	TRBV4-1	TRBJ2-1	TGCGCCAGCAGCCAAGAAAGTCTAGCGGCCAATGAGCAGTTCTTC	CASSQESLAANEQFF
.	.	TRBV15	TRBJ2-7	TGTGCCACCAGCAGGTTTAAGGGAGAGTTTGGAAAGCAGTACTTC	CATSRFKGEFGKQYF
TRBD1	.	TRBV30	TRBJ2-3	TGTGCCTGGAGGGCGGGGACAGGACTCACAGATACGCAGTATTTT	CAWRAGTGLTDTQYF
.	.	TRBV30	TRBJ1-2	TGTGCCTGGAGCGTGACTCCCGGGAAAACTAACTATGGCTACACCTTC	CAWSVTPGKTNYGYTF
TRBD1	.	TRBV30	TRBJ1-2	TGTGCCTGGAGGGGACAGGCTTATGGCTACACCTTC	CAWRGQAYGYTF
.	.	TRBV5-1	TRBJ2-3	TGCGCCAGCAGCTTATTTGGACAGTCCAGCACAGATACGCAGTATTTT	CASSLFGQSSTDTQYF
TRBD1	.	TRBV4-1	TRBJ2-7	TGCGCCAGCAGCCGCCACTCGAGACAGGGCTACGAGCAGTACTTC	CASSRHSRQGYEQYF
.	.	TRBV19	TRBJ1-1	TGTGCCAGTAGTATCTTCACTGAAGCTTTCTTT	CASSIFTEAFF
TRBD1	.	TRBV9	TRBJ2-7	TGTGCCAGCAGCGTCGGGACAGCCTCCTACGAGCAGTACTTC	CASSVGTASYEQYF
.	.	TRBV21-1	TRBJ1-5	TGTGCCAGCAGTCTCAGGGGAAGGGGTCAGCCCCAGCATTTT	CASSLRGRGQPQHF
.	.	TRBV29-1	TRBJ2-1	TGCAGCGTTACGGGAGTCGGCGAGCAGTTCTTC	CSVTGVGEQFF
TRBD2	.	TRBV28	TRBJ2-3	TGTGCCAGCAGTTTGCTAGCGGGGGGCACAGATACGCAGTATTTT	CASSLLAGGTDTQYF
.	.	TRBV5-6	TRBJ1-2	TGTGCCAGCAGCGCCTATCTCGTGGCAGGGGACTATGGCTACACCTTC	CASSAYLVAGDYGYTF
TRBD1	few	TRBV15	TRBJ1-2	TGTGCCACCAGCAGGGGGACAGGGAAGTCGGATGGCTACACCTTC	CATSRGTGKSDGYTF
.	.	TRBV7-9	TRBJ1-1	TGTGCCAGCAGGTCCTTTAACACTGAAGCTTTCTTT	CASRSFNTEAFF
.	.	TRBV5-1	TRBJ2-6	TGCGCCAGCAGCCCTACTAGCTCTGGGGCCAACGTCCTGACTTTC	CASSPTSSGANVLTF
TRBD2	.	TRBV7-7	TRBJ2-3	TGTGCCAGCAGCCAAGGACTAGCGGGGGTGGATACGCAGTATTTT	CASSQGLAGVDTQYF
.	.	TRBV6-5	TRBJ1-1	TGTGCCAGCAGTTACGGGCGTAACCAAATGAACACTGAAGCTTTCTTT	CASSYGRNQMNTEAFF
TRBD1	.	TRBV6-5	TRBJ1-1	TGTGCCAGCAGTTACACAATAGGGACAGTGGACACTGAAGCTTTCTTT	CASSYTIGTVDTEAFF
.	few	TRBV6-6	TRBJ2-7	TGTGCCAGCAGTTCAATCAGTTACAGGGATCACTACGAGCAGTACTTC	CASSSISYRDHYEQYF
TRBD2	.	TRBV15	TRBJ2-5	TGTGCCACTAAGACCCGGGAGGTTGGAGAGACCCAGTACTTC	CATKTREVGETQYF
.	.	TRBV11-2	TRBJ1-2	TGTGCCAGCAGCATGATATCGGGGGGCCATGGCTACACCTTC	CASSMISGGHGYTF
TRBD1	.	TRBV29-1	TRBJ2-5	TGCAGCGTCCCTCCCAGGGGGCTTGGTGAGACCCAGTACTTC	CSVPPRGLGETQYF
TRBD1	.	TRBV5-1	TRBJ1-2	TGCGCCAGCAGCCCAGACAGGGCAAGCGGCTACACCTTC	CASSPDRASGYTF
TRBD1	.	TRBV7-2	TRBJ2-5	TGTGCCAGCAGCTTAACAGGGGGGAGAGAGACCCAGTACTTC	CASSLTGGRETQYF
.	.	TRBV7-2	TRBJ2-7	TGTGCCAGCAGCTTAATCTCAGATTCATCCTACGAGCAGTACTTC	CASSLISDSSYEQYF
.	.	TRBV5-5	TRBJ1-6	TGTGCCAGCAGCTTGGACAGGGACTCACCCCTCCACTTT	CASSLDRDSPLHF
.	.	TRBV7-9	TRBJ1-1	TGTGCCAGCAGCTCCCCTACGGGGGGGACTGAAGCTTTCTTT	CASSSPTGGTEAFF
TRBD2	.	TRBV18	TRBJ2-5	TGTGCCAGCTCACCCCAGAGACTAGCGGAATACCAAGAGACCCAGTACTTC	CASSPQRLAEYQETQYF
TRBD2	few	TRBV9	TRBJ2-3	TGTGCCAGCAGCGTCGGAGCTAGCGGGGGGCCAGATACGCAGTATTTT	CASSVGASGGPDTQYF
.	.	TRBV9	TRBJ1-5	TGTGCCAGCAGCGTAGGGCCAAATCAGCCCCAGCATTTT	CASSVGPNQPQHF
TRBD2	.	TRBV7-2	TRBJ2-3	TGTGCCAGCAGCACGAGAGCGGGGGGGTTAGATACGCAGTATTTT	CASSTRAGGLDTQYF
.	.	TRBV6-5	TRBJ2-3	TGTGCCAGCAGTTACTCCGGGACAAGACCCACAGATACGCAGTATTTT	CASSYSGTRPTDTQYF